These 24 T cell receptor beta chains were sequenced from one sample in a study of a mutant IDH1 vaccine in newly diagnosed glioma. Regarding time point: week 47, end of study. Every single dose of the vaccine, 300 ug of mutant IDH1 20-mer peptide, came with topical imiquimod. Their target antigens are unknown. Clones were read by immunoSEQ multiplex PCR, and TCRdb kept only the in-frame ones, dropping some. The sample holds 30,000 to 40,000 clones, 75% to 95% seen once. Here the sequenced sample was PBMCs, taken from a glioma patient whose treatment included an IDH1 peptide vaccine. These receptors all come from a woman in her thirties or forties with glioma.

The gene calls are TRBV6-6 and TRBJ1-6, with D uncertain. With 6 bases removed from V and 9 bases from J, the gap between germline ends came to 18 bases. Germline V CDR1 and CDR2: MNHNY, SVGAGI (reference sequence). The length of the CDR3 is 15 residues. The CDR3 protein is CASSLSYRGGSPLHF. CDR3 sequence (DNA): TGTGCCAGCAGCTTGTCTTACCGGGGAGGTTCACCCCTCCACTTT.

Regarding this clone: This sample also contains other DNA sequences that code for the same CDR3. The chain is built from TRBV2 and TRBJ2-2; TRBD1 matches at 7 bases. The germline CDR1 and CDR2 sequences are SNHLY and FYNNEI. The CDR3 contains 14 residues. V shed 8 bases and J 2 bases; nucleotides not matched to a gene: 5. The CDR3 spells CASSGTVNTGELFF. Here the CDR3 DNA reads TGTGCCAGCTCCGGGACAGTTAACACCGGGGAGCTGTTTTTT.

V is TRBV2 and J is TRBJ2-5, with 12 bases fitting TRBD1. The V gene end was trimmed by 8 bases and the J gene end by 4 bases; junction bases not matched to a gene: 2. Per germline, CDR1 SNHLY and CDR2 FYNNEI. The CDR3 is made up of 13 amino acids. CDR3 amino acids: CASGTGGGETQYF. DNA of the CDR3: TGTGCCAGCGGGACAGGGGGCGGAGAGACCCAGTACTTC.

The rearrangement links TRBV5-1 to TRBJ2-3, with D perhaps assigned TRBD1 or TRBD2 (5 bases each). V lost 5 bases, J lost 2 bases, and 18 bases lay in between. Germline V gene data show CDR1 as SGHRS and CDR2 as YFSETQ. The CDR3 length is 16 residues. The CDR3 DNA reads TGCGCCAGCAGACCGTCCCCTGGGACCATCACAGATACGCAGTATTTT. As protein: CASRPSPGTITDTQYF.

The chain employs TRBV7-2 and TRBJ2-7; D is ambiguous. CDR3 length equals 16 residues. Trimming stripped 0 bases from V and 2 bases from J, with 14 bases between. In germline, CDR1 is SGHTA, CDR2 FQGNSA. The CDR3 sequence: CASSLATASQTYEQYF. CDR3 coding DNA: TGTGCCAGCAGCTTAGCGACGGCTTCCCAGACCTACGAGCAGTACTTC.

The chain has TRBV19 and TRBJ2-3, with D possibly being TRBD1 (6 bases). The CDR3 sequence is 18 residues long. Germline assignment: CDR1 LNHDA and CDR2 SQIVND (reference sequence). Trimming shortened V by 1 base and J by 7 bases, and 24 bases separated the two germline ends. CDR3 residues: CASSIGSGTTLLRNTQYF. CDR3 DNA: TGTGCCAGTAGTATAGGATCAGGGACAACCCTATTACGGAATACGCAGTATTTT. Drawing the rest from reference TRBV19 and TRBJ2-3, the complete variable domain is DGGITQSPKYLFRKEGQNVTLSCEQNLNHDAMYWYRQDPGQGLRLIYYSQIVNDFQKGDIAEGYSVSREKKESFPLTVTSAQKNPTAFYLCASSIGSGTTLLRNTQYFGPGTRLTVL.

This sequence joins TRBV25-1 and TRBJ2-5; 8 bases align to TRBD1. The J segment lost 1 base and the V segment lost 8 bases, leaving 3 bases of the junction unmatched. In germline, CDR1 is MGHDK, CDR2 SYGVNS. The CDR3 runs 13 residues. The CDR3 DNA follows: TGTGCCAGCGGGGACAGGATCCAAGAGACCCAGTACTTC. Amino acid sequence: CASGDRIQETQYF.

The genes are TRBV25-1 and TRBJ2-1, with 10 bases that match TRBD1. This CDR3 spans 16 amino acids. CDR1 and CDR2 (germline): MGHDK, SYGVNS. V trimming: 0 bases; J trimming: 8 bases; junction bases outside the gene matches: 7. The CDR3: CASSEYQDRGKHEQFF. The CDR3 region has the DNA TGTGCCAGCAGTGAATACCAGGACAGGGGGAAACATGAGCAGTTCTTC.

This rearrangement joins TRBV30 to TRBJ2-5; unclear D gene. CDR3 size: 13 residues. The V end lost 2 bases, the J end lost 4 bases, and 11 bases lay between the germline ends. Germline-derived CDR1 and CDR2 are GTSNPN and SVGIG (reference sequence). For the CDR3, the DNA is TGTGCCTGGAGTACGTGGCGGAGAGAGACCCAGTACTTC. It codes for CAWSTWRRETQYF.

This chain uses TRBV7-8 with TRBJ1-5; D call uncertain. The CDR3 extends over 17 amino acids. V gave up 2 bases and J gave up 0 bases, with 14 bases separating them. Per the germline V gene, CDR1 is SGHVS and CDR2 is FQNEAQ. The CDR3 region is CASSLKGSGYSNQPQHF. CDR3 DNA sequence: TGTGCCAGCAGCTTAAAGGGTTCAGGTTATAGCAATCAGCCCCAGCATTTT.

The rearrangement links TRBV21-1 to TRBJ1-6. TRBV21-1 is termed a pseudogene. The CDR3 is made up of 18 amino acids. In DNA, the CDR3 is TGTGCCAGCAGCAAAACTGGAGTGAATCTCGTATCTTACTCACCCCTCCACTTT. Translated: CASSKTGVNLVSYSPLHF.

This chain joins TRBV19 and TRBJ2-3, with a possible D match to TRBD2 (5 bases). This CDR3 region has 14 residues. The germline CDR1 and CDR2 sequences are LNHDA and SQIVND (reference sequence). Between the trimmed V and J ends, which lost 4 bases and 0 bases, there was a span of 8 bases. The CDR3 spells CASSTRTSTDTQYF. For the CDR3, the DNA is TGTGCCAGTAGTACCAGGACTAGCACAGATACGCAGTATTTT. Drawing the rest from reference TRBV19 and TRBJ2-3, the complete variable domain is DGGITQSPKYLFRKEGQNVTLSCEQNLNHDAMYWYRQDPGQGLRLIYYSQIVNDFQKGDIAEGYSVSREKKESFPLTVTSAQKNPTAFYLCASSTRTSTDTQYFGPGTRLTVL.

CDR3 DNA sequence: TGTGCCAGCCGGCGGGGCGGACCTAATAGCAATCAGCCCCAGCATTTT. It yields the protein CASRRGGPNSNQPQHF. This rearrangement joins TRBV27 to TRBJ1-5, with D tentatively TRBD1 (5 bases). Deletions cut 8 bases from V and 0 bases from J, with 17 bases between. The CDR3 has 16 amino acids. Germline-derived CDR1 and CDR2 are MNHEY and SMNVEV (reference sequence).

The chain joins TRBV7-9 to TRBJ2-3, with D possibly being TRBD2 (5 bases). This CDR3 comprises 16 residues. The germline V gene has CDR1 SEHNR and CDR2 FQNEAQ (reference sequence). V gave up 7 bases and J gave up 2 bases, with 19 bases separating them. The CDR3 DNA is TGTGCCAGCACCCAAACAAGCGGACGGGCCACAGATACGCAGTATTTT. Its translation: CASTQTSGRATDTQYF.

This clone appeared once. This chain connects TRBV6-5 to TRBJ1-6; 10 bases align to TRBD1. Germline V lookup: CDR1 MNHEY, CDR2 SVGAGI. The CDR3 sequence is 15 residues long. V shed 1 base, J shed 7 bases, and the junction held 1 base outside the gene matches. CDR3 DNA: TGTGCCAGCAGTTACTGGGGACAGGGGAATTCACCCCTCCACTTT. This translates into CASSYWGQGNSPLHF.

V is TRBV28 and J is TRBJ2-7, with D perhaps TRBD1 or TRBD2 (5 bases each). This CDR3 is built from 11 residues. V was pared by 2 bases and J by 6 bases, with 5 bases between. CDR1 MDHEN and CDR2 SYDVKM come from the germline V gene. CDR3 sequence (DNA): TGTGCCAGCAGTTTAGGGGGCGAGCAGTACTTC. Translated: CASSLGGEQYF.

This sequence joins TRBV19 and TRBJ2-6; TRBD2 is a possible D gene (5 bases). The germline V gene encodes CDR1 LNHDA and CDR2 SQIVND (reference sequence). The length of the CDR3 is 15 residues. V lost 3 bases to trimming and J lost 1 base, with 7 bases between them. This CDR3 reads CASSISGSGANVLTF. The DNA for the CDR3 is TGTGCCAGTAGTATCTCGGGGTCTGGGGCCAACGTCCTGACTTTC. Combining the CDR3 with reference TRBV19 and TRBJ2-6 gives the whole variable domain DGGITQSPKYLFRKEGQNVTLSCEQNLNHDAMYWYRQDPGQGLRLIYYSQIVNDFQKGDIAEGYSVSREKKESFPLTVTSAQKNPTAFYLCASSISGSGANVLTFGAGSRLTVL.

This sequence joins TRBV4-1 and TRBJ1-2; D gene ambiguous. This CDR3 is built from 15 residues. CDR1 is MGHRA, CDR2 YSYEKL, per germline. Trimming took off 2 bases at V and 0 bases at J, with 10 bases between the two ends. The CDR3 bases are TGCGCCAGCAGCCAACCCAGCGACACTAACTATGGCTACACCTTC. This translates into CASSQPSDTNYGYTF.

The genes are TRBV10-3 and TRBJ2-7; 9 bases fit TRBD1. The CDR3 runs to 15 residues. V dropped 6 bases and J dropped 6; count of bases not matched to a gene: 12. Germline CDR1 reads ENHRY; CDR2 reads SYGVKD. CDR3 sequence: CAISHRDRVPGEQYF. The CDR3, as DNA: TGTGCCATCAGCCACAGGGACAGGGTCCCAGGCGAGCAGTACTTC.

J is TRBJ2-3 and V is TRBV5-1, with 9 bases identical to TRBD2. CDR1 SGHRS and CDR2 YFSETQ come from the germline V gene. CDR3 length: 17 residues. The V gene end was trimmed by 0 bases and the J gene end by 3 bases; junction bases not matched to a gene: 8. The CDR3 sequence is CASSLGHSGGKTDTQYF. The DNA of the CDR3 is TGCGCCAGCAGCTTGGGACATAGCGGGGGTAAGACAGATACGCAGTATTTT.

V is TRBV14 and J is TRBJ2-3; the D is unclear. The CDR3 extends over 16 amino acids. Germline CDR1 reads SGHDN; CDR2 reads FVKESK. Between the trimmed V and J ends, which lost 0 bases and 2 bases, there was a span of 12 bases. CDR3 in DNA: TGTGCCAGCAGCCAAGATTCGGGCCTTCTCACAGATACGCAGTATTTT. It yields the protein CASSQDSGLLTDTQYF.

J is TRBJ1-5 and V is TRBV10-1; D gene uncertain. V was clipped by 4 bases and J by 0 bases, with 13 bases between them. Germline loops: CDR1 WNHNN, CDR2 SYGVQD (reference sequence). This CDR3 is 16 amino acids long. The CDR3 loop reads CASSVEGLNSNQPQHF. Here the CDR3 DNA reads TGCGCCAGCAGTGTGGAGGGCCTGAATAGCAATCAGCCCCAGCATTTT.

The chain recombines TRBV7-9 with TRBJ2-3; D perhaps matches TRBD1 (5 bases). Trimming removed 5 bases from V and 2 bases from J, with 14 bases in between. CDR1 SEHNR and CDR2 FQNEAQ come from the germline V gene (reference sequence). This CDR3 comprises 15 residues. The CDR3 loop is CASSLRGGFTDTQYF. The CDR3 nucleotides are TGTGCCAGCAGCCTAAGGGGTGGGTTCACAGATACGCAGTATTTT.

J is TRBJ1-4 and V is TRBV25-1; D call uncertain. CDR1 is MGHDK and CDR2 is SYGVNS in the germline V gene. V gave up 4 bases and J gave up 6 bases, with 21 bases separating them. The CDR3 totals 17 residues. As DNA, the CDR3 is TGTGCCAGCAGTGGTCCCGACACTGGAGTGGCTCATGAAAAACTGTTTTTT. Translating gives CASSGPDTGVAHEKLFF.